This TCR beta chain was sequenced during a study of neoadjuvant anti-PD-1 for oral cavity cancer. Whole-study findings and limits: Expansion of preexisting intratumoral clones was suggested to aid response. Treg/Th17 ratio rose with pretreatment blood and fell with post-treatment tumor TCRbeta clonality. Only a few patients per response group were TCR-analyzed; validation needed.

Most tumor samples had about 5 ug input DNA in two replicates. Some clones are missing from TCRdb's copy, which holds only in-frame ones; the method was immunoSEQ multiplex PCR. The data contain approximately 12,000 clones, 60% to 80% of them singletons. As for this clone: The antigen remains undetermined.

V was pared by 2 bases and J by 4 bases, with 12 bases between. CDR1 is GTSNPN, CDR2 SVGIG, per germline (reference sequence). The CDR3 length is 14 residues. V and J are TRBV30 and TRBJ1-3, with a weak D call TRBD1 (5 bases). This receptor was identified in a person aged 35-79 years with oral cavity squamous cell carcinoma. The donor label of this sample is uncertain. Sequencing used tumor tissue, obtained before nivolumab (anti-PD-1) treatment. The CDR3 sequence is CAWSNWTPGNTIYF. CDR3 DNA: TGTGCCTGGAGTAACTGGACACCAGGAAACACCATATATTTT.